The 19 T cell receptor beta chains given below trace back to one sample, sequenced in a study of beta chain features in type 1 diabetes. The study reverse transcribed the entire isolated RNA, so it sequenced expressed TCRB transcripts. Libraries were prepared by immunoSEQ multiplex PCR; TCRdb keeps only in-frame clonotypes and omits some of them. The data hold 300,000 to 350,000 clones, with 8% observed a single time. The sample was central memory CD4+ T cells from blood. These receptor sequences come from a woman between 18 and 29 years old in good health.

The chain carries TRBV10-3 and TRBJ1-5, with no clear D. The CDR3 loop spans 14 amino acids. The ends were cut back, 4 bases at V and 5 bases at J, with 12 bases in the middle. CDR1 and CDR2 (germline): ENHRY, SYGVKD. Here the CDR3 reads CAISVRPSDQPQHF. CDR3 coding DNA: TGTGCCATCAGTGTTAGGCCTTCCGATCAGCCCCAGCATTTT.

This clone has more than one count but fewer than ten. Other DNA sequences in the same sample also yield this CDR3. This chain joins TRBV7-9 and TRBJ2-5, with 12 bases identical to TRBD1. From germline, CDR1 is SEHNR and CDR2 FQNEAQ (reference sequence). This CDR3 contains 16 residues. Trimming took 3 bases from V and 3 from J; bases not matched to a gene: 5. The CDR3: CASSLGDRGLKETQYF. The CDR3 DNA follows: TGTGCCAGCAGCTTGGGGGACAGGGGGCTCAAAGAGACCCAGTACTTC. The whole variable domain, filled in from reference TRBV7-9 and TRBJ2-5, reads DTGVSQNPRHKITKRGQNVTFRCDPISEHNRLYWYRQTLGQGPEFLTYFQNEAQLEKSRLLSDRFSAERPKGSFSTLEIQRTEQGDSAMYLCASSLGDRGLKETQYFGPGTRLLVL.

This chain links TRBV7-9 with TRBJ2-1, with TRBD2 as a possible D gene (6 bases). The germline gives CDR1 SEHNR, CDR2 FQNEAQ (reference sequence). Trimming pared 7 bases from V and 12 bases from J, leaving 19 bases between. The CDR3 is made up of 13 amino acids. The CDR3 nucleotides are TGTGCCAGCATCGACCGGGACTCCAACTTGCAGTTCTTC. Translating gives CASIDRDSNLQFF. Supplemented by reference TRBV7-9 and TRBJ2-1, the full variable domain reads DTGVSQNPRHKITKRGQNVTFRCDPISEHNRLYWYRQTLGQGPEFLTYFQNEAQLEKSRLLSDRFSAERPKGSFSTLEIQRTEQGDSAMYLCASIDRDSNLQFFGPGTRLTVL.

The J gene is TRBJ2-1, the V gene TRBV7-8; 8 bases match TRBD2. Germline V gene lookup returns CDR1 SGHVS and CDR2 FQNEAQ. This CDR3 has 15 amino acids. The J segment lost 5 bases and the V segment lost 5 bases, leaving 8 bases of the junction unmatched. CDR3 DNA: TGTGCCAGCAGCCCTCGACTAGCGATCAACAATGAGCAGTTCTTC. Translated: CASSPRLAINNEQFF.

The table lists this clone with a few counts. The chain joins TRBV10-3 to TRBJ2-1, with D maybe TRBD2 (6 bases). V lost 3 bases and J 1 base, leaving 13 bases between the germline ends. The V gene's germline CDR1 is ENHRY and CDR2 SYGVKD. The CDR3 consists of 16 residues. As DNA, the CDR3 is TGTGCCATCAGTGAAAGTCCGGGAGTATCCTACAATGAGCAGTTCTTC. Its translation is CAISESPGVSYNEQFF.

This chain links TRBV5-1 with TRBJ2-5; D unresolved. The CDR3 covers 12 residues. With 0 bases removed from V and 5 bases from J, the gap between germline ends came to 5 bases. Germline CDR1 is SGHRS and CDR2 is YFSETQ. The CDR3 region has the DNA TGCGCCAGCAGCTTGGACAAGGAGACCCAGTACTTC. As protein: CASSLDKETQYF. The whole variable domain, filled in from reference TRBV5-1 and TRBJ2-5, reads KAGVTQTPRYLIKTRGQQVTLSCSPISGHRSVSWYQQTPGQGLQFLFEYFSETQRNKGNFPGRFSGRQFSNSRSEMNVSTLELGDSALYLCASSLDKETQYFGPGTRLLVL.

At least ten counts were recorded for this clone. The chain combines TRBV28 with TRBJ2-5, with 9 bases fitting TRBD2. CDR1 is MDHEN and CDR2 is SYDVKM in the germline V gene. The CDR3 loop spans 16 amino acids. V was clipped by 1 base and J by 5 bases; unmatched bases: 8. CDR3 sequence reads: CASSLSVAGAPETQYF. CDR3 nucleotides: TGTGCCAGCAGTTTATCGGTAGCGGGAGCCCCGGAGACCCAGTACTTC.

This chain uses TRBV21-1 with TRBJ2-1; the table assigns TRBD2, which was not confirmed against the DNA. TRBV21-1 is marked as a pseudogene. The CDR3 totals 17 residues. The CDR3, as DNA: TGTGCCAGCAGCAAAGACGTCAAGCGGAGTCGGAACAATGAGCAGTTCTTC. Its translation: CASSKDVKRSRNNEQFF.

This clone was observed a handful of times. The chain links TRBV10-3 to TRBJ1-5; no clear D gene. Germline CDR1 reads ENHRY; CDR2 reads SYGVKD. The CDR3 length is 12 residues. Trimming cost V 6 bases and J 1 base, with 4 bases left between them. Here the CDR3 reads CAIRDSNQPQHF. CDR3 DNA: TGTGCCATCAGGGACAGCAATCAGCCCCAGCATTTT.

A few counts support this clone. CDR3 residues: CASRPRQGTIYEQYF. The CDR3 DNA reads TGTGCCAGCAGACCGAGACAGGGTACAATCTACGAGCAGTACTTC. V gene TRBV27 combines with J gene TRBJ2-7, with 7 bases aligning to TRBD1. J was trimmed by 3 bases and V by 6 bases; bases with no gene match: 11. The CDR3 sequence is 15 residues long. Looked up from germline, CDR1 is MNHEY and CDR2 is SMNVEV (reference sequence).

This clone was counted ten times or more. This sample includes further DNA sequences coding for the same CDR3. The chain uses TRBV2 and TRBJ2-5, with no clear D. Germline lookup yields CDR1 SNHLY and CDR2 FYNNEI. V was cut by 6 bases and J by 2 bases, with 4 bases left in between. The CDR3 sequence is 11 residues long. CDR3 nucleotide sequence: TGTGCCAGCAGCGGTCAAGAGACCCAGTACTTC. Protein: CASSGQETQYF.

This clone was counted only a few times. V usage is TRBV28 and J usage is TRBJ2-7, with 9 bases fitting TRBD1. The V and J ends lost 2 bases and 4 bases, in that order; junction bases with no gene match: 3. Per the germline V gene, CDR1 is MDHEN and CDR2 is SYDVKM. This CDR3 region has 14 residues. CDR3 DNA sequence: TGTGCCAGCAGTTTAGGACAGGGGTTGTACGAGCAGTACTTC. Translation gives CASSLGQGLYEQYF.

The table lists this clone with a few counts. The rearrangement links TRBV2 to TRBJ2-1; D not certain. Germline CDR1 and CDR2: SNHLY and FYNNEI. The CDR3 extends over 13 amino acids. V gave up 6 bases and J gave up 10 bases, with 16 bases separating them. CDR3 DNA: TGTGCCAGCAGACTTACCCTTTTGGGGGAGCAGTTCTTC. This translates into CASRLTLLGEQFF.

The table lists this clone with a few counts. The CDR3 DNA follows: TGCAGCATCCCCGGGACCACGAACACCGGGGAGCTGTTTTTT. Amino acid sequence: CSIPGTTNTGELFF. The chain employs TRBV29-1 and TRBJ2-2; possibly TRBD1 or TRBD2 for D (5 bases each). Germline loops: CDR1 SQVTM, CDR2 ANQGSEA. There are 14 residues in the CDR3. V was shortened by 8 bases and J by 0 bases, with 13 bases between the two germline ends.

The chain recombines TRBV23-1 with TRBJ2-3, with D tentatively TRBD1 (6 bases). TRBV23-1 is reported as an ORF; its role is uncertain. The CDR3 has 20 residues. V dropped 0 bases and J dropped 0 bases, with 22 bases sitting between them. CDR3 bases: TGCGCCAGCAGTCAATCGGACCAATCCACGGACAGTCCCAGCACAGATACGCAGTATTTT. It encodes CASSQSDQSTDSPSTDTQYF.

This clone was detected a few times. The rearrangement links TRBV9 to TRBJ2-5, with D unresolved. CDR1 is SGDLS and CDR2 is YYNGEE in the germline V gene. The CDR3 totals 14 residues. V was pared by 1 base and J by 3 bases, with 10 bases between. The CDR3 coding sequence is TGTGCCAGCAGCGTACTTTGGAAAGAAGAGACCCAGTACTTC. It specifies CASSVLWKEETQYF.

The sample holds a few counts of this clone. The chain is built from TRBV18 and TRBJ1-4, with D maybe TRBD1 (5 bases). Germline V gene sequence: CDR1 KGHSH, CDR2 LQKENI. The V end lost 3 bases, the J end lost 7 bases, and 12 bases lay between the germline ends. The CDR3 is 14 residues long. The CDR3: CASSPFGTGEKLFF. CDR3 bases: TGTGCCAGCTCACCTTTTGGGACGGGTGAAAAACTGTTTTTT.

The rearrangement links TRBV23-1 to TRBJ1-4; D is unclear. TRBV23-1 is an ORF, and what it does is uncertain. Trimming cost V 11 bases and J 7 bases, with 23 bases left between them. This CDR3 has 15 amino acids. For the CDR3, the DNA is TGCGCCGCGCACCGAATCACAGCCGTGAGTGAAAAACTGTTTTTT. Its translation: CAAHRITAVSEKLFF.

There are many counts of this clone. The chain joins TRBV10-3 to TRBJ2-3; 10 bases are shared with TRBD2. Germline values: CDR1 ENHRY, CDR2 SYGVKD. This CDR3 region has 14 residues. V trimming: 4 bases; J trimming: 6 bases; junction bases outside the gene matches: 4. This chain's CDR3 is CAISGTSGPDTQYF. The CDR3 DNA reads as TGTGCCATCAGTGGGACTAGCGGACCCGATACGCAGTATTTT.